This T cell receptor beta chain came from a study of CXCR3-negative and CXCR3-positive naive CD8 T cells. Through 5' RACE with UMI labels, the TRB cDNA libraries were prepared. From the 5' RACE reads, TCRdb lists one entry per CDR3 protein and no DNA. The sample has around 140,000 distinct CDR3 sequences, and its top ten clones hold 0.29%. Germline V gene lookup returns CDR1 MNHNY and CDR2 SVGAGI (reference sequence). The CDR3 runs 12 residues. The sequence was collected from a human donor in good health. Some clones in this sample may be carry-over from other donors' samples. The rearrangement uses TRBV6-6 and TRBJ2-5. Source material: naive CXCR3- CD8+ T cells from blood. Subset: CD45RO-CCR7+CD27+CD95- naive CD8+ T cells lacking CXCR3 (TNR3-). The chain's CDR3 is CASTGSEETQYF.